The 28 T cell receptor beta chains in this list originate from one sample, sequenced in a study of regulatory T cells in long-lasting Graves disease. With iRepertoire HTBI primers and Arm-PCR of CDR3 regions, TCR beta libraries were built. TCRdb re-derived calls from the multiplex PCR reads in MiXCR, one entry per CDR3 protein. The sample includes fewer than 400,000 distinct CDR3 sequences, over 15% of them seen just once. The sample's time point: newly diagnosed GD, antithyroid drugs for less than 3 months. Construction of the TCR library relied on RNA isolated from PBMCs. The sequences come from peripheral blood mononuclear cells (PBMCs), collected at new diagnosis, from a patient treated with antithyroid drugs. The receptors stem from a female donor with Graves disease.

Ten or more counts support this clonotype. V usage is TRBV12-3 or TRBV12-4 and J usage is TRBJ1-2; possible D gene TRBD1, 5 bases. V lost 6 bases to trimming and J lost 3 bases, with 11 bases between them. This CDR3 region has 13 residues. The CDR3, as DNA: TGTGCCAGCAGCTCAGGGACCTACTATGGCTACACCTTC. Residues: CASSSGTYYGYTF.

J is TRBJ2-7 and V is TRBV20-1; D gene ambiguous. CDR1 is DFQATT and CDR2 is SNEGSKA in the germline V gene (reference sequence). The CDR3 is made up of 17 amino acids. V was shortened by 3 bases and J by 7 bases, with 28 bases between the two germline ends. CDR3 bases: TGCAGTGCTAGTCGCCGGTTTGGGCTAGTCGCCTACAATGAGCAGTACTTC. It translates to CSASRRFGLVAYNEQYF.

This clonotype was seen repeatedly, ten times or more. The chain links TRBV6-2 or TRBV6-3 to TRBJ1-2; possibly TRBD1 for D (6 bases). The V and J ends lost 6 bases and 7 bases respectively, with 15 bases between them. Per germline, CDR1 MNHEY and CDR2 SVGEGT. CDR3 length equals 13 residues. In DNA, the CDR3 is TGTGCCAGCAGGCCCGGGGGGGCGGGTGGCTACACCTTC. The encoded protein is CASRPGGAGGYTF.

This clonotype was found many times. V gene TRBV28 combines with J gene TRBJ2-5; 8 bases align to TRBD2. The CDR3 totals 17 residues. Germline CDR1 MDHEN, CDR2 SYDVKM. The V and J ends lost 6 bases and 0 bases, in that order; junction bases with no gene match: 12. CDR3: CASRPSLPGGYQETQYF. The CDR3 bases are TGTGCCAGCAGGCCTTCCCTCCCGGGGGGGTACCAAGAGACCCAGTACTTC.

This clonotype has a count of ten or more. The V and J genes are TRBV19 and TRBJ2-7; D is perhaps TRBD2 (5 bases). V shed 5 bases and J shed 7 bases, with 15 bases lying between them. The CDR3 spans 13 residues. Per germline, CDR1 LNHDA and CDR2 SQIVND (reference sequence). The CDR3 region is CASSGQWTGEQYF. CDR3 in DNA: TGTGCCAGTAGTGGCCAGTGGACGGGGGAGCAGTACTTC.

This clonotype was seen ten or more times. The rearrangement joins TRBV7-6 to TRBJ2-5; no firm D call. V lost 4 bases, J lost 4 bases, and 16 bases lay in between. This CDR3 has 15 residues. Germline V gene data show CDR1 as SGHVS and CDR2 as FNYEAQ. In nucleotides, the CDR3 is TGTGCCAGCAGCTCCGCCCGTGGGGTCCCAGAGACCCAGTACTTC. As protein: CASSSARGVPETQYF.

Note on this clonotype: Just one base apart from a much larger clone, this may be a read error. The chain combines TRBV30 with TRBJ2-7; weak D call: TRBD2 (6 bases). CDR1 and CDR2 from the germline V gene are GTSNPN and SVGIG (reference sequence). The CDR3 runs 15 residues. The V end lost 2 bases, the J end lost 3 bases, and 17 bases lay between the germline ends. CDR3 sequence reads: CAWSPPGGRHYEQYF. As DNA, the CDR3 is TGTGCCTGGAGTCCCCCTGGGGGGAGGCACTACGAGCAGTACTTC.

In this sample, this clonotype turned up many times. The chain combines TRBV12-3 or TRBV12-4 with TRBJ2-5; 7 bases line up with TRBD1. J lost 10 bases, V lost 11 bases, and 13 bases had no gene match. The CDR3 consists of 12 residues. CDR3 coding DNA: TGTGCCGTACGAGGGACAGCCCCTCACCAGTACTTC. Translated, it gives CAVRGTAPHQYF.

In this sample, this clonotype turned up many times. One end of the junction does not line up with germline, which may come from a read error. The genes are TRBV20-1 and TRBJ2-1; 7 bases map to TRBD2. CDR3 size: 11 residues. CDR1 DFQATT and CDR2 SNEGSKA come from the germline V gene (reference sequence). This chain's CDR3 is CSARGGREPFF. The CDR3 DNA sequence: TGCAGTGCTAGAGGAGGGCGGGAGCCGTTCTTC.

This sequence joins TRBV12-3 or TRBV12-4 and TRBJ2-7; TRBD2 agrees at 9 bases. The J segment lost 1 base and the V segment lost 5 bases, leaving 6 bases of the junction unmatched. This CDR3 is built from 15 residues. The CDR3 loop is CASSTPTSGSYEQYF. CDR3 nucleotides: TGTGCCAGCAGTACCCCGACTAGCGGTTCCTACGAGCAGTACTTC.

This clonotype was seen many times. V and J are TRBV28 and TRBJ2-3; 8 nucleotides line up with TRBD2. Germline V gives CDR1 MDHEN, CDR2 SYDVKM. The CDR3 loop spans 14 amino acids. J was trimmed by 6 bases and V by 5 bases; bases with no gene match: 7. CDR3 in DNA: TGTGCCAGCAGTCCCGGGGGGGGTGAGGATACGCAGTATTTT. This sequence encodes CASSPGGGEDTQYF.

This clonotype has a handful of counts. The genes are TRBV6-1 and TRBJ2-7; the D call may be TRBD1 or TRBD2 (7 bases each). The CDR3 loop spans 14 amino acids. Germline V gene sequence: CDR1 MNHNS, CDR2 SASEGT. The ends were cut back, 5 bases at V and 2 bases at J, with 13 bases in the middle. The CDR3 DNA reads as TGTGCCAGCAGTAGCGGGACAGCCACCTACGAGCAGTACTTC. This sequence encodes CASSSGTATYEQYF.

This clonotype was counted many times. V and J are TRBV6-2 or TRBV6-3 and TRBJ2-3; possibly TRBD2 for D (5 bases). The germline V gene has CDR1 MNHEY and CDR2 SVGEGT. V lost 5 bases, J lost 2 bases, and 23 bases lay in between. This CDR3 spans 18 amino acids. CDR3 region: CASSRAHSGVVSTDTQYF. In nucleotides, the CDR3 is TGTGCCAGCAGTAGAGCACACTCCGGGGTCGTCTCCACAGATACGCAGTATTTT.

This clonotype was detected many times. The V gene is TRBV2, the J gene TRBJ1-2; TRBD1 matches 8 bases. The CDR3 has 14 residues. In germline, CDR1 is SNHLY, CDR2 FYNNEI. V lost 2 bases and J lost 8; bases outside the gene matches: 7. In DNA, the CDR3 is TGTGCCAGCAGTGAATCCCAGGGGGCGCGGGGCTACACCTTC. Translating it yields CASSESQGARGYTF.

This clonotype was observed at least ten times. The chain employs TRBV28 and TRBJ1-1; D is uncertain. Germline V lookup: CDR1 MDHEN, CDR2 SYDVKM. Deletions cut 5 bases from V and 8 bases from J, with 12 bases between. The CDR3 spans 12 residues. CDR3 nucleotides: TGTGCCAGCAGTCCCGGGGTGCGAGAAGCTTTCTTT. Protein: CASSPGVREAFF.

This clonotype occurred many times. The chain is built from TRBV27 and TRBJ2-7, with TRBD2 identical over 11 bases. Looked up from germline, CDR1 is MNHEY and CDR2 is SMNVEV (reference sequence). The CDR3 extends over 16 amino acids. The J segment lost 0 bases and the V segment lost 6 bases, leaving 7 bases of the junction unmatched. The CDR3 bases are TGTGCCAGCAGCCCGGGACTAGCGGCCTCCTCCTACGAGCAGTACTTC. Its translation is CASSPGLAASSYEQYF.

As concerns this clonotype: A read error may account for a junction end that differs from germline. The chain carries TRBV5-5 and TRBJ2-3; 9 bases are shared with TRBD2. The CDR3 consists of 16 residues. Germline V gene lookup returns CDR1 SGHKS and CDR2 YYEKEE (reference sequence). The CDR3 spells CASSDSTSGSTDAQYF. CDR3 coding DNA: TGTGCCAGCAGCGACTCGACTAGCGGAAGCACAGATGCGCAGTATTTT.

At least ten counts were recorded for this clonotype. V gene TRBV6-1 combines with J gene TRBJ1-5, with 9 nucleotides matching TRBD1. The CDR3 runs to 16 residues. The V gene end was trimmed by 7 bases and the J gene end by 6 bases; junction bases not matched to a gene: 13. From germline, CDR1 is MNHNS and CDR2 SASEGT. The CDR3 region is CASKLTGTGFRQPQHF. The CDR3 coding sequence is TGTGCCAGCAAGCTAACCGGGACAGGGTTTCGTCAGCCCCAGCATTTT.

The sample holds many counts of this clonotype. The CDR3 coding sequence is TGTGCTAGTGGAACCGGGACAGGGTACACTGAAGCTTTCTTT. This encodes CASGTGTGYTEAFF. This chain joins TRBV12-5 and TRBJ1-1, with 9 bases fitting TRBD1. CDR1 and CDR2 (germline): LGHNT, FRNRAP. The V gene end was trimmed by 6 bases and the J gene end by 3 bases; junction bases not matched to a gene: 5. The CDR3 is made up of 14 amino acids.

Ten or more counts support this clonotype. The J gene is TRBJ1-1, the V gene TRBV27; TRBD1 matches 8 bases. Looked up from germline, CDR1 is MNHEY and CDR2 is SMNVEV (reference sequence). The CDR3 has 14 amino acids. J was trimmed by 1 base and V by 4 bases; bases with no gene match: 2. The DNA for the CDR3 is TGTGCCAGCAGTTGGGGGACAGGGAACACTGAAGCTTTCTTT. Encoded protein: CASSWGTGNTEAFF.

This clonotype was counted many times. The V call is TRBV28, the J call TRBJ2-1, with D tentatively TRBD1 (6 bases). This CDR3 has 13 amino acids. Germline lookup yields CDR1 MDHEN and CDR2 SYDVKM. Trimming stripped 11 bases from V and 2 bases from J, with 13 bases between. CDR3 nucleotides: TGTGCCGCTCAGGGGCCCCCCTACAATGAGCAGTTCTTC. Translated: CAAQGPPYNEQFF.

V is TRBV27 and J is TRBJ1-1, with D uncertain. The V gene lost 3 bases and the J gene lost 7 bases, with 6 bases spanning the gap. CDR1 and CDR2 from the germline V gene are MNHEY and SMNVEV (reference sequence). This CDR3 is built from 11 residues. CDR3 amino acids: CASSFGVEAFF. The CDR3 coding sequence is TGTGCCAGCAGTTTTGGGGTTGAAGCTTTCTTT.

This clonotype was observed at least ten times. The gene calls are TRBV28 and TRBJ1-4; 7 bases agree with TRBD1. Looked up from germline, CDR1 is MDHEN and CDR2 is SYDVKM. The CDR3 spans 15 residues. The junction had 5 bases not matched to a gene; V was cut back by 7 bases and J by 0 bases. For the CDR3, the DNA is TGTGCCAGCAACACGGGGACAGCAACTAATGAAAAACTGTTTTTT. Translating it yields CASNTGTATNEKLFF.

This clonotype was seen ten or more times. The V gene is TRBV24-1, the J gene TRBJ2-5; 7 bases map to TRBD1. Germline assignment: CDR1 KGHDR and CDR2 SFDVKD. The CDR3 contains 15 residues. V lost 5 bases and J lost 0; bases outside the gene matches: 5. Written as DNA, the CDR3 is TGTGCCACCAGTGCTACGCAGGGGGACCAAGAGACCCAGTACTTC. Encoded protein: CATSATQGDQETQYF.

This clonotype was detected ten times or more. This chain links TRBV11-1 with TRBJ2-7; maybe TRBD2 (7 bases). Between the trimmed V and J ends, which lost 5 bases and 3 bases, there was a span of 17 bases. Germline CDR1 reads SGHAT; CDR2 reads FQDESV (reference sequence). This CDR3 comprises 15 residues. CDR3: CASSPLRGGDYEQYF. CDR3 coding DNA: TGTGCCAGCAGCCCCTTAAGGGGGGGGGACTACGAGCAGTACTTC.

This clonotype occurred a few times. V usage is TRBV20-1 and J usage is TRBJ2-7, with 16 bases that match TRBD2. J lost 5 bases, V lost 6 bases, and 16 bases had no gene match. The CDR3 length is 18 residues. CDR1 DFQATT and CDR2 SNEGSKA come from the germline V gene (reference sequence). CDR3 amino acids: CSAHPPGLAGGPLDEQYF. The CDR3 DNA follows: TGCAGTGCACACCCACCGGGACTAGCGGGAGGGCCTTTGGACGAGCAGTACTTC.

This clonotype appeared a few times. The CDR3 sequence: CASNRGASGMNEQFF. DNA for the CDR3: TGTGCCAGCAACCGCGGGGCTAGCGGGATGAATGAGCAGTTCTTC. V usage is TRBV3-1 and J usage is TRBJ2-1; 9 positions agree with TRBD2. Germline CDR1 LGHDT, CDR2 YNNKEL (reference sequence). CDR3 size: 15 residues. V dropped 7 bases and J dropped 7; count of bases not matched to a gene: 11.

This clonotype occurred many times. The chain carries TRBV19 and TRBJ1-2; no clear D. Trimming took 6 bases from V and 2 from J, leaving 10 bases between them. CDR3 length equals 13 residues. CDR1 and CDR2 from the germline V gene are LNHDA and SQIVND (reference sequence). CDR3 residues: CASRTPDNYGYTF. The CDR3 coding sequence is TGTGCCAGTAGGACTCCAGACAACTATGGCTACACCTTC.